This is a list of T cell receptor beta chains from one sample in a study of response to subunit inactivated influenza vaccine. MiXCR, applied by TCRdb to the RT-PCR reads, yields one record per CDR3 protein. The repertoire includes about 780,000 distinct CDR3 sequences, 18% of them detected once, and approximately 11% sits in the top ten. Sequencing used PBMCs from blood, obtained less than 6 days after vaccination. Receptors originate from a man in his forties or fifties who received an inactivated influenza vaccine. The CDR3 runs from the conserved cysteine through the conserved F or W. A D gene is named only where the DNA matches it firmly.

TRBV12-3/TRBV12-4,TRBD1,TRBJ1-1,CASRTGGIEAFF
TRBV6-1,NA,TRBJ2-2,CASSVQGGTTGELFF
TRBV18,NA,TRBJ2-2,CASSPGWRNTGELFF
TRBV6-1,TRBD2,TRBJ2-1,CAASRGGGSYNEQFF
TRBV5-1,NA,TRBJ2-5,CASSSSSTTKTQYF
TRBV10-3,TRBD1,TRBJ2-1,CAISARTGENEQFF
TRBV4-3,NA,TRBJ2-2,CASSQETYTGELFF
TRBV27,NA,TRBJ2-2,CASSSTGTLVFSGELFF
TRBV5-1,TRBD1,TRBJ1-2,CASSLTLRQGALDSGGYTF
TRBV7-9,TRBD1,TRBJ2-1,CASSAPGTGNVEQFF
TRBV18,TRBD2,TRBJ2-5,CASSPLLGGETQYF
TRBV6-2/TRBV6-3,TRBD2,TRBJ2-1,CASRAREPSYNEQFF
TRBV20-1,NA,TRBJ2-3,CSPLANADTQYF
TRBV5-6,NA,TRBJ1-1,CASSLIPTMNTEAFF
TRBV2,NA,TRBJ2-5,CASSDPGAETQYF
TRBV28,TRBD2,TRBJ2-3,CASSTGTSGSLSDTQYF
TRBV27,TRBD1,TRBJ2-2,CASTKRQGGTGELFF
TRBV2,NA,TRBJ2-7,CASTGSYEQYF
TRBV4-3,TRBD2,TRBJ2-1,CASSHGTSGRGEQFF
TRBV10-3,TRBD2,TRBJ2-1,CAISERGGRYNEQFF
TRBV10-3,NA,TRBJ2-1,CAISDWNEQFF
TRBV20-1,NA,TRBJ2-7,CSARDIRTYEQYF
TRBV20-1,NA,TRBJ1-5,CSARDRQVYQPQHF
TRBV6-5,TRBD2,TRBJ2-5,CASSYSTPSGEETQYF
TRBV9,TRBD2,TRBJ2-3,CASSPSGRPYTDTQYF
TRBV5-1,TRBD2,TRBJ2-7,CASSLGTSAVEQYF